The subject of this entry is one T cell receptor beta chain. As yet, its antigen is unknown. The authors used template switching to add a universal primer site and gave cDNA unique molecular identifiers. TCRdb ran MiXCR on the 5' RACE reads and lists one entry per CDR3 protein. This repertoire shows under 1 million distinct CDR3 sequences, approximately 13% found once; its top ten account for about 1.5%. These data originate in a study of identical twins. All donors were healthy, and all were Caucasian. Germline V gene data show CDR1 as LNHDA and CDR2 as SQIVND (reference sequence). The CDR3 has 15 amino acids. The ends were cut back, 5 bases at V and 4 bases at J, with 14 bases in the middle. Findings of the study overall: While abundant cord blood beta clonotypes carried fewer insertions, memory repertoires showed no such pattern. Alpha sequences out of frame and shared by twins had excess low generation probability.

The same sample was also studied in work on yellow fever vaccine responses in identical twins.

The clonotype comes from a woman aged 18-29 years in good health. The chain links TRBV19 to TRBJ2-2; the D call may be TRBD1 or TRBD2 (5 bases each). The specimen was PBMCs. The CDR3 protein is CASSPRDGGTGELFF. The CDR3 coding sequence is TGTGCCAGTAGTCCAAGGGACGGAGGCACCGGGGAGCTGTTTTTT. The full variable domain, in which reference TRBV19 and TRBJ2-2 provide the parts outside the CDR3, is DGGITQSPKYLFRKEGQNVTLSCEQNLNHDAMYWYRQDPGQGLRLIYYSQIVNDFQKGDIAEGYSVSREKKESFPLTVTSAQKNPTAFYLCASSPRDGGTGELFFGEGSRLTVL.